These 8 T cell receptor beta chains were sequenced from one sample in a study of blood T cell repertoires in COVID-19 (dated by TCRdb to between 2020 and 2021). The library was obtained by the immunoSEQ multiplex PCR assay. This is the immuneACCESS table as TCRdb keeps it, with only in-frame sequences that have V and J called. A part of the clones is gone; compared with another copy, unresolved V genes explain less than half, and the rest is unexplained. In this sample the table shows 470,000 or so clones, 80% to 90% of which occur a single time. The ten largest clones take up approximately 3.4% of the sample. Input material: peripheral blood. These receptors came from a human donor in a cohort sampled during active COVID-19.

This clone showed up just a few times. The V and J genes are TRBV28 and TRBJ1-2; D unresolved. This CDR3 has 17 amino acids. Germline-derived CDR1 and CDR2 are MDHEN and SYDVKM. V was shortened by 2 bases and J by 6 bases, with 22 bases between the two germline ends. CDR3 region: CASSLPAAPTIGNGYTF. The CDR3 DNA sequence: TGTGCCAGCAGTTTACCCGCAGCTCCAACTATTGGTAATGGCTACACCTTC.

This chain uses TRBV27 with TRBJ2-7, with D perhaps TRBD1 (6 bases). Germline CDR1 reads MNHEY; CDR2 reads SMNVEV (reference sequence). The CDR3 consists of 16 residues. V lost 4 bases and J lost 2, with 18 bases in between. DNA for the CDR3: TGTGCCAGCAGTTCAGGGGATTTGGGAAGGGCCTACGAGCAGTACTTC. This codes for CASSSGDLGRAYEQYF.

The rearrangement uses TRBV7-9 and TRBJ1-5, with TRBD1 matching 7 bases. The J segment lost 4 bases and the V segment lost 0 bases, leaving 6 bases of the junction unmatched. The length of the CDR3 is 16 residues. Germline CDR1 reads SEHNR; CDR2 reads FQNEAQ (reference sequence). CDR3 nucleotides: TGTGCCAGCAGCTTAGCGACCGGGACAGAGAATCAGCCCCAGCATTTT. It encodes CASSLATGTENQPQHF.

The rearrangement joins TRBV2 to TRBJ1-5, with D tentatively TRBD1 (5 bases). V lost 7 bases and J 6 bases, leaving 10 bases between the germline ends. The CDR3 consists of 12 residues. Germline V lookup: CDR1 SNHLY, CDR2 FYNNEI. The DNA for the CDR3 is TGTGCCAGCACTCTAGGGGCTCAGCCCCAGCATTTT. Its protein is CASTLGAQPQHF.

CDR3 sequence: CASSLVGRLAGNYEQYF. The CDR3 DNA reads TGTGCCAGCAGTTTGGTTGGTAGGCTAGCGGGAAACTACGAGCAGTACTTC. The V call is TRBV27, the J call TRBJ2-7; TRBD2 aligns across 9 bases. This CDR3 region has 17 residues. The V segment lost 3 bases and the J segment 3 bases; nucleotides outside the gene matches: 12. Germline loops: CDR1 MNHEY, CDR2 SMNVEV (reference sequence).

This rearrangement joins TRBV25-1 to TRBJ1-2; D uncertain. With 3 bases removed from V and 2 bases from J, the gap between germline ends came to 10 bases. Germline CDR1 MGHDK, CDR2 SYGVNS. The CDR3 is 14 residues long. In nucleotides, the CDR3 is TGTGCCAGCAGTGATGGAGCGACGAACTATGGCTACACCTTC. It specifies CASSDGATNYGYTF.

This clone was found once. This chain links TRBV3-1 (or the pseudogene TRBV3-2) with TRBJ2-1; 14 nucleotides align to TRBD2. V gave up 0 bases and J gave up 6 bases; unmatched junction bases: 7. This CDR3 region has 18 residues. From germline, CDR1 is LGHDT and CDR2 YNNKEL (reference sequence). The CDR3 is CASSQEGLTSGRANEQFF. The CDR3 DNA sequence: TGTGCCAGCAGCCAAGAGGGCCTGACTAGCGGGAGGGCCAATGAGCAGTTCTTC.

The V call is TRBV19, the J call TRBJ1-1, with 8 bases aligning to TRBD1. Unmatched junction bases numbered 8, after V lost 9 bases and J lost 2 bases. The CDR3 loop spans 14 amino acids. CDR1 is LNHDA, CDR2 SQIVND, per germline (reference sequence). The DNA for the CDR3 is TGTGCCAGCACAAACAGGGGGGAAAACACTGAAGCTTTCTTT. Translated: CASTNRGENTEAFF.